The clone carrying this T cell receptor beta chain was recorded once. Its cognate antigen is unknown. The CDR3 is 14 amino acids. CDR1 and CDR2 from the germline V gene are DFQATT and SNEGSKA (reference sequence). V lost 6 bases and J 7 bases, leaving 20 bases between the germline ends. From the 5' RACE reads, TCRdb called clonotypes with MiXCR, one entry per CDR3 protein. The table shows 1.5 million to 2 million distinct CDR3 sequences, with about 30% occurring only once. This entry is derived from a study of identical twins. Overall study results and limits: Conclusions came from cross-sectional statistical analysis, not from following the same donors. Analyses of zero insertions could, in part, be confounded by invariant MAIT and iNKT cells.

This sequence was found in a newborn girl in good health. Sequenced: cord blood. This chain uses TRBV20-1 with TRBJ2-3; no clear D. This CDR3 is CSAPRPLTPNTQYF. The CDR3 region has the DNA TGCAGTGCCCCACGCCCCCTCACTCCCAATACGCAGTATTTT.